This TCR beta chain derives from a study of breast tumors, draining lymph nodes, adjacent tissues. Study conclusions and caveats: Compared with basal-like, luminal-like tumors shared significantly more repertoire with nontumor tissue. Data only fit, rather than demonstrated, lymph node origin of most tumor T cells. Data fit most tumor T cells coming from lymph node, expanding in tumor.

TCRdb re-derived calls from the multiplex PCR reads in MiXCR, one entry per CDR3 protein. Of approximately 90,000 distinct CDR3 sequences detected, around 28% appear once; the ten largest clones hold roughly 8.1%. Details on this clonotype: Its specificity is unknown.

Breast cancer patients provided tissue from their axillary draining lymph nodes. J lost 5 bases, V lost 5 bases, and 3 bases had no gene match. The CDR3 runs 14 residues. The germline CDR1 and CDR2 sequences are SGHAT and FQNNGV. The TCR comes from a female donor with breast cancer. Some clones in this sample may be carry-over from other donors' samples. Sequenced: axillary lymph node tissue. The chain joins TRBV11-2 to TRBJ1-5, with TRBD1 matching 10 bases. The CDR3 DNA follows: TGTGCCAGCAGCCGGACAGGGGGGCATCAGCCCCAGCATTTT. This encodes CASSRTGGHQPQHF.